The T cell receptor beta chain described here comes from a study of blood T cell repertoires in COVID-19 (dated by TCRdb to 2018 to 2021). A note on the overall study: Samples covering the acute and convalescent phases of COVID-19 were provided by collaborators in the United States, Italy and Spain. The prospective study material was composed of cDNA or gDNA derived from T cells, B-cell-depleted T cells, or PBMCs. The dataset comprised deeply sampled blood TCRbeta repertoires from subjects exposed to, actively infected with, or recovered from COVID-19. The repertoires were released in a freely available public database meant as a resource for research on the immune response to SARS-CoV-2. The samples were drawn from the first 160 participants of the ongoing ImmuneRACE study and from 1,254 subjects provided by 6 global collaborators. The sample metadata nearly always contained a de-identified subject ID, COVID-19 status, age in years and sex. Where available, HLA class I and class II types were taken from metadata supplied by the sample provider and were not determined by assay-based typing.

Worth noting for this clone: There is no known antigen for this receptor. Per-base quality was not reported, and no clone a single base away is much larger than it.

The immunoSEQ Assay, a bias-controlled multiplex PCR, was used to amplify TCRbeta CDR3 regions from genomic DNA. In the authors' own workflow: Within the assay, amplification of reference gene primers was used to estimate how many nucleated cells each sample contained. To quantify the absolute abundance of each unique TCRbeta CDR3 rearrangement, sequence reads were collapsed and filtered. For each sample, productive Simpson clonality was calculated as the square root of Simpson's diversity index over productive rearrangements. Sourced from immuneACCESS, this table was stored by TCRdb with only in-frame sequences that have V and J called. A share of the clones is absent; for the studies checked, an unresolved V gene accounts for under half, and the remainder has no known explanation. That table supplies the V and J calls and clone size; D and trimming were determined from the DNA. The sample profile shows about 200,000 clones; about 84% of them were found once. The ten biggest clones cover 9.5% to 15% of the sample.

The collaborating institutions used their own protocols to collect whole blood in K2EDTA tubes. For TCRbeta analysis, collaborators shipped samples in one of three forms: frozen whole blood, isolated PBMCs, or DNA extracted from either of those sample types. Results and caveats for the whole study, not just this receptor: How much clinical and demographic metadata was included differed by source and by participant, and the metadata was provided uncurated.

The sample was peripheral blood. This TCR was sampled from a human donor in a cohort sampled during active COVID-19.

The CDR3 corresponds to CASSADRGVYTQYF. The DNA reads TGTGCCAGCAGTGCTGACAGGGGAGTCTATACGCAGTATTTT. In this chain, TRBV25-1 is recombined with TRBJ2-3; TRBD1 agrees with 8 junctional bases. Via the germline V gene, CDR1 is MGHDK and CDR2 SYGVNS. V has 4 bases trimmed and J has 7 bases trimmed; junction bases matching no gene number 7. Including the terminal cysteine and phenylalanine, the CDR3 comprises 14 residues. Solely the CDR3 DNA is kept, with 42 bases framed from the first base. With the rest looked up from the reference TRBV25-1 and TRBJ2-3 genes rather than sequenced, the full variable domain is EADIYQTPRYLVIGTGKKITLECSQTMGHDKMYWYQQDPGMELHLIHYSYGVNSTEKGDLSSESTVSRIRTEHFPLTLESARPSHTSQYLCASSADRGVYTQYFGPGTRLTVL.